This T cell receptor (beta chain) was sequenced during a study of shared clonotypes between healthy human individuals. Study-wide results and limits: Among the subsets, naive ones generally showed larger estimated richness than memory ones. Donor clonotype sharing was expected to depend on sequencing depth.

Germline V gives CDR1 LNHNV, CDR2 YYDKDF (reference sequence). This CDR3 has 16 amino acids. V was trimmed by 1 base and J by 0 bases, leaving 10 bases between them. Naive-designated CD8 cells lacked CD45RO, were positively enriched for CCR7, and omitted terminally differentiated effector memory CD45RA+ cells. Measured with immunoSEQ multiplex PCR; TCRdb has only the in-frame clones, and not every one. The table includes roughly 600,000 clones, 98% detected once. On this clone itself: What it binds is not known.

This sequence originates from a man aged 30 to 45 in good health. What was sequenced was naive CD8+ T cells sorted from blood. The chain carries TRBV15 and TRBJ1-5; possibly TRBD1 for D (5 bases). CDR3 residues: CATSRGGLNSNQPQHF. CDR3 bases: TGTGCCACCAGCAGAGGGGGACTCAATAGCAATCAGCCCCAGCATTTT.